At least ten counts were recorded for the clone carrying this T cell receptor beta chain. TCRdb ran MiXCR on the 5' RACE reads and lists one entry per CDR3 protein. The sample consists of about 40,000 distinct CDR3 sequences, around 2.5% of them appearing once. This sample was taken from a study of neurological immune-mediated disorders. Trimming removed 1 base at V and 7 bases at J, with 13 bases between. The CDR3 is 14 amino acids. Germline V lookup: CDR1 SGHTA, CDR2 FQGNSA. The sequenced material came from PBMCs. The clonotype was recovered from a middle-aged man with multiple sclerosis. The chain has TRBV7-2 and TRBJ2-5, with TRBD2 as a possible D gene (5 bases). The CDR3 bases are TGTGCCAGCAGCTTAGATGGTCGAGAGGGGACCCAGTACTTC. This gives the protein CASSLDGREGTQYF.